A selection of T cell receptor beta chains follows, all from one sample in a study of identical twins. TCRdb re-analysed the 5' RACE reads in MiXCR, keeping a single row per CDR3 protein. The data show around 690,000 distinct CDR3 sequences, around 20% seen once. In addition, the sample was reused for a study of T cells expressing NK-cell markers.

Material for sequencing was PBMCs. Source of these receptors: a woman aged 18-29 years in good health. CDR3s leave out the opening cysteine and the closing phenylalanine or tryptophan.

CDR3: ASAWTSTYEQY
V: TRBV6-6
J: TRBJ2-7

CDR3: AIRDSGTSYEQY
V: TRBV10-3
J: TRBJ2-7

CDR3: ASSSGPFQETQY
V: TRBV7-2
J: TRBJ2-5

CDR3: ASRARTSGNTGELF
V: TRBV7-6
J: TRBJ2-2

CDR3: ASSLSPGGYSPLH
V: TRBV5-6
J: TRBJ1-6

CDR3: ASSLAPTVDQPQH
V: TRBV7-6
J: TRBJ1-5

CDR3: SAPHPASGTTDTQY
V: TRBV20-1
J: TRBJ2-3

CDR3: ATSREAQETQY
V: TRBV15
J: TRBJ2-5

CDR3: ASSMREQPQH
V: TRBV12-3/TRBV12-4
J: TRBJ1-5

CDR3: ASSLNGDSRLKQF
V: TRBV5-1
J: TRBJ2-1

CDR3: ASSSAGTGASREQF
V: TRBV5-5
J: TRBJ2-1

CDR3: AWSPTSLSTDTQY
V: TRBV30
J: TRBJ2-3

CDR3: ATSRDQTVYNEQF
V: TRBV15
J: TRBJ2-1

CDR3: ASSVALGGGAGELF
V: TRBV9
J: TRBJ2-2

CDR3: SASGLNTEAF
V: TRBV20-1
J: TRBJ1-1

CDR3: ASSLDRASGSRDTQY
V: TRBV12-3/TRBV12-4
J: TRBJ2-3

CDR3: ASSWRRGDEQF
V: TRBV12-3/TRBV12-4
J: TRBJ2-1

CDR3: AWTTGLANQPQH
V: TRBV30
J: TRBJ1-5

CDR3: SVLESNTGELF
V: TRBV29-1
J: TRBJ2-2

CDR3: ASSPRWGSSNEQF
V: TRBV7-9
J: TRBJ2-1

CDR3: SASLRDRGSSYNSPLH
V: TRBV20-1
J: TRBJ1-6

CDR3: ATSRARLAGPYNEQF
V: TRBV15
J: TRBJ2-1

CDR3: SAADGQTYNEQF
V: TRBV20-1
J: TRBJ2-1

CDR3: ASSPWTGSHGELF
V: TRBV5-1
J: TRBJ2-2

CDR3: SVLAGDIDTQY
V: TRBV20-1
J: TRBJ2-3

CDR3: ASRATWGKLAKNIQY
V: TRBV28
J: TRBJ2-4

CDR3: AWARPNYGYT
V: TRBV30
J: TRBJ1-2

CDR3: ASRPRLLQQY
V: TRBV7-8
J: TRBJ2-7

CDR3: ATSNGRDTQY
V: TRBV15
J: TRBJ2-3

CDR3: ASSLASVLAGRDRAQY
V: TRBV7-6
J: TRBJ2-5

CDR3: ASSFGSPSTY
V: TRBV12-3/TRBV12-4
J: TRBJ2-7

CDR3: AISDTLAETQY
V: TRBV10-3
J: TRBJ2-5

CDR3: ASRQGHGYT
V: TRBV9
J: TRBJ1-2

CDR3: ATSDSRQGMDTGELF
V: TRBV24-1
J: TRBJ2-2

CDR3: SALRDRVGYT
V: TRBV20-1
J: TRBJ1-2

CDR3: ASTLPAGANVLT
V: TRBV6-1
J: TRBJ2-6

CDR3: ASSQRTSGKSSYNEQF
V: TRBV11-2
J: TRBJ2-1

CDR3: ASSEQWAAGELF
V: TRBV5-1
J: TRBJ2-2

CDR3: ASTKGQEIYGYT
V: TRBV6-2/TRBV6-3
J: TRBJ1-2

CDR3: ASSYLTGGGETQY
V: TRBV6-5
J: TRBJ2-5

CDR3: ASSGQVGGYT
V: TRBV6-1
J: TRBJ1-2

CDR3: ASSINSGGNTGELF
V: TRBV9
J: TRBJ2-2

CDR3: ASSQRTGSPGELF
V: TRBV4-1
J: TRBJ2-2

CDR3: ASSFYGDRNSPLH
V: TRBV12-3/TRBV12-4
J: TRBJ1-6

CDR3: ASSSHLPGLVVGANVLT
V: TRBV11-2
J: TRBJ2-6

CDR3: ASSYRLAPPYNEQF
V: TRBV5-5
J: TRBJ2-1

CDR3: SVEGSGRAPEQF
V: TRBV29-1
J: TRBJ2-1

CDR3: ASSLVPQGGTEAF
V: TRBV7-2
J: TRBJ1-1

CDR3: SVGTGLPHTEAF
V: TRBV29-1
J: TRBJ1-1

CDR3: SARGSGGLTDTQY
V: TRBV20-1
J: TRBJ2-3

CDR3: SAFDRTITGELF
V: TRBV20-1
J: TRBJ2-2

CDR3: ASSSDTTDTQY
V: TRBV6-6
J: TRBJ2-3

CDR3: SVRGAQYRSLETQY
V: TRBV29-1
J: TRBJ2-5

CDR3: SVEDRGSAETQY
V: TRBV29-1
J: TRBJ2-5

CDR3: ASSQSAGSYEQY
V: TRBV3-1
J: TRBJ2-7